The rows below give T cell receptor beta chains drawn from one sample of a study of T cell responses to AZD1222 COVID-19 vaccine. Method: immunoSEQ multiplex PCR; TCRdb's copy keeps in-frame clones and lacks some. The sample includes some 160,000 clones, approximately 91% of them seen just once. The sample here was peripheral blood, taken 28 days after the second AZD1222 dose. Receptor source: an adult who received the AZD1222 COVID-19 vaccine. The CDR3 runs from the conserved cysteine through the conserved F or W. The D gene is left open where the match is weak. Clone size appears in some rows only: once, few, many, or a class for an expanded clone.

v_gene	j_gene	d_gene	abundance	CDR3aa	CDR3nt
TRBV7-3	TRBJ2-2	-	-	CASSLEGVDTGELFF	TGTGCCAGCAGCTTGGAGGGTGTCGACACCGGGGAGCTGTTTTTT
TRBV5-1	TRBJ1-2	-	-	CASSLGQLANYGYTF	TGCGCCAGCAGCTTGGGACAGCTTGCTAACTATGGCTACACCTTC
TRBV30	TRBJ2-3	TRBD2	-	CAWSSGRVTDTQYF	TGTGCCTGGAGTAGCGGGAGGGTCACAGATACGCAGTATTTT
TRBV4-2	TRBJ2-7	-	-	CASSQDVLSYEQYF	TGTGCCAGCAGCCAAGATGTCCTCTCCTACGAGCAGTACTTC
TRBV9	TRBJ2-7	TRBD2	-	CASSVSGLVREQYF	TGTGCCAGCAGCGTATCAGGACTAGTGCGGGAGCAGTACTTC
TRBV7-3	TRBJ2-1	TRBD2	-	CASASGGSKGNEQFF	TGTGCCAGCGCAAGCGGGGGGTCGAAGGGGAATGAGCAGTTCTTC
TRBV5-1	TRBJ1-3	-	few	CASSPGELSSGNTIYF	TGCGCCAGCAGCCCCGGGGAGCTTAGCTCTGGAAACACCATATATTTT
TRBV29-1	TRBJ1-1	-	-	CSVEEQAFF	TGCAGCGTTGAAGAACAAGCTTTCTTT
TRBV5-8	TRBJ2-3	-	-	CASSLWGSAQGPDTQYF	TGTGCCAGCAGCCTCTGGGGTTCAGCACAGGGCCCAGATACGCAGTATTTT
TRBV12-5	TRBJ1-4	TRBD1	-	CASGRDSRELFF	TGTGCTAGTGGCCGGGACAGCCGGGAACTGTTTTTT
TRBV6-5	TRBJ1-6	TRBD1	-	CASSKQGRSESPLHF	TGTGCCAGCAGCAAACAGGGGAGGTCGGAGTCACCCCTCCACTTT
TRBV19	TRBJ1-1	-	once	CASHHRVLEEAFF	TGTGCCAGTCATCACAGGGTACTGGAAGAAGCTTTCTTT
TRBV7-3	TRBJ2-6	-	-	CASSYNGGSGANVLAF	TGTGCCAGCAGCTATAATGGAGGCTCTGGGGCCAACGTCCTGGCTTTC
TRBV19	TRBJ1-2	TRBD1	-	CASSSRTGGGYTF	TGTGCCAGTAGTTCACGGACAGGGGGCGGCTACACCTTC
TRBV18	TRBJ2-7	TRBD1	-	CASSGQGSAEQYF	TGTGCCAGCTCCGGACAGGGGTCGGCCGAGCAGTACTTC
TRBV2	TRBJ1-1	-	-	CASRGGGTEAFF	TGTGCCAGCAGAGGGGGGGGCACTGAAGCTTTCTTT
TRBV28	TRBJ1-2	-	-	CAIALRLGGYTF	TGTGCCATCGCTCTCCGATTGGGGGGCTACACCTTC
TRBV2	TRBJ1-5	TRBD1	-	CASSEAGTGRQPQHF	TGTGCCAGCAGTGAAGCGGGGACAGGGAGACAGCCCCAGCATTTT